This T cell receptor beta chain appears in the sequencing data of a study of blood T cell repertoires in COVID-19 (dated by TCRdb to between 2020 and 2021). Study-wide context: The collaborator samples originated in the United States, Italy and Spain and spanned the acute and convalescent phases of COVID-19. The prospective study material was composed of cDNA or gDNA derived from T cells, B-cell-depleted T cells, or PBMCs. The dataset comprised deeply sampled blood TCRbeta repertoires from subjects exposed to, actively infected with, or recovered from COVID-19. The repertoires were made available in a free public database intended to serve as a resource for research on the immune response to SARS-CoV-2. Samples came from the ongoing ImmuneRACE study (first 160 participants) plus 1,254 subjects from 6 global collaborators. Nearly every sample came with metadata listing a de-identified subject ID, COVID-19 status, age in years and sex. HLA class I and class II types, where available, came from metadata supplied by the sample provider rather than from assay-based typing. On the study overall, not on this receptor specifically: The quantity of clinical and demographic metadata differed by source and by participant and was supplied without curation.

TCRbeta CDR3 regions were amplified from genomic DNA by means of the immunoSEQ Assay, a bias-controlled multiplex PCR. The authors' analysis ran thus. The number of nucleated cells in each sample was estimated by amplification of reference gene primers within the assay. To quantify the absolute abundance of each unique TCRbeta CDR3 rearrangement, sequence reads were collapsed and filtered. For each sample, productive Simpson clonality was calculated as the square root of Simpson's diversity index across productive rearrangements. In TCRdb, the immuneACCESS table is reduced to in-frame sequences with V and J assigned. These tables do not hold every clone; where another copy was compared, an unresolved V gene accounts for under half, and the others remain unexplained. The V and J calls and clone size were taken over from that table, and D and trimming were inferred from the DNA. Counted in this sample were about 270,000 clones; approximately 86% of them appeared once. The ten largest account for under 3% of the sample.

In the prospective study, participants were 18 to 89 years old, resided in under 30 geographic areas of the United States, and were enrolled through a virtual design. In the prospective study, cohorts were assigned on the basis of participant-reported clinical history obtained from a screening survey and a study questionnaire. ImmuneRACE Cohort 3 recovered participants were defined by two consecutive negative NP/OP PCR tests, healthcare professional clearance, or symptom resolution. Each participant in the prospective study had whole blood, serum and a nasopharyngeal or oropharyngeal swab collected by mobile phlebotomists. Over an approximately 2-month period, participants in the prospective study had the option of providing additional blood draws and questionnaires. Before DNA extraction, prospective study blood samples were shipped either frozen or at room temperature. As to this clone: Its antigen is unknown. No clone much larger than this one lies a single base away; base qualities are absent.

The specimen was PBMCs or T cells enriched from blood (not recorded which). This receptor was identified in a woman aged 18-29 years who had recovered from COVID-19.

The nucleotides read TGTGCCAGCAGCCCCGAGGGCCAAGACGAATTGAACACTGAAGCTTTCTTT. Translated, this is CASSPEGQDELNTEAFF. The rearrangement combines TRBV3-1 (or the pseudogene TRBV3-2) with TRBJ1-1; there is no confident call for the D gene. Cut back by 4 bases and 0 bases, the V and J ends lie 18 bases apart. The CDR3 runs 17 amino acids, cysteine and phenylalanine included. The entry retains the CDR3 DNA only, 51 bases that are in frame from base 1. The germline V gene (reference sequence) yields LGHDT for CDR1 and YNNKEL for CDR2.